Given below is one T cell receptor beta chain in context. No antigen is known for it. Within one base of it there is no much larger clone, and no base qualities were kept. For CDR1 and CDR2, the germline V gene lists SGHNT and YENEEA. The CDR3 spans 15 residues, from the cysteine through the phenylalanine. Of all the DNA, just the CDR3 is kept, 45 bases in frame from base 1. Relative to germline, V is 5 bases shorter and J is 5 bases shorter, with 16 bases between their ends. The source of the sample is a study of blood T cell repertoires in COVID-19 (dated by TCRdb to about 2020). The study in broad terms: Samples covering the acute and convalescent phases of COVID-19 were provided by collaborators in the United States, Italy and Spain. The material from the prospective study consisted of cDNA or gDNA derived from T cells, B-cell-depleted T cells, or PBMCs. Subjects who had been exposed to COVID-19, were actively infected with it, or had recovered from it provided the deeply sampled blood TCRbeta repertoires that made up the dataset. The repertoires were made available in a free public database intended to serve as a resource for research on the immune response to SARS-CoV-2. The samples were drawn from two sources: the first 160 participants of the ongoing ImmuneRACE study, and 1,000 to 1,500 subjects contributed by 6 global collaborators. A de-identified subject ID, COVID-19 status, age in years and sex were almost always included in the sample metadata. Where available, HLA class I and class II types were taken from metadata supplied by the sample provider and were not determined by assay-based typing.

The full study reports these points: Clinical and demographic metadata were provided uncurated, with the amount varying by source and participant.

The immunoSEQ Assay, a bias-controlled multiplex PCR, was used to amplify TCRbeta CDR3 regions from genomic DNA. As for the original processing: The number of nucleated cells in each sample was estimated by amplification of reference gene primers within the assay. To quantify the absolute abundance of each unique TCRbeta CDR3 rearrangement, sequence reads were collapsed and filtered. Productive Simpson clonality was computed per sample as the square root of Simpson's diversity index over productive rearrangements. The source is immuneACCESS, and TCRdb retained only in-frame sequences with V and J called. Part of the clones is not carried over; for the studies checked, unresolved V genes explain less than half of this, and the remainder is unexplained. The V and J calls and the clone size are those of that table, but D and trimming were determined from the DNA. This sample lists 59,000 or so clones; approximately 87% were detected once. The ten largest clones add up to about 5.8% of the sample.

Each collaborating institution followed its own protocols to collect whole blood in K2EDTA tubes. For TCRbeta analysis, collaborator samples were shipped as frozen whole blood, as isolated PBMCs, or as DNA extracted from either sample type. Recombination joined TRBV11-3 with TRBJ2-1, and TRBD2 may be the D gene, going by 6 matching bases. The receptor's source is a human donor in a cohort sampled during active COVID-19. Sequencing input: peripheral blood. Here the CDR3 is given as CASSKDPLANNEQFF. The bases are TGTGCCAGCAGCAAAGACCCCCTAGCGAACAATGAGCAGTTCTTC.